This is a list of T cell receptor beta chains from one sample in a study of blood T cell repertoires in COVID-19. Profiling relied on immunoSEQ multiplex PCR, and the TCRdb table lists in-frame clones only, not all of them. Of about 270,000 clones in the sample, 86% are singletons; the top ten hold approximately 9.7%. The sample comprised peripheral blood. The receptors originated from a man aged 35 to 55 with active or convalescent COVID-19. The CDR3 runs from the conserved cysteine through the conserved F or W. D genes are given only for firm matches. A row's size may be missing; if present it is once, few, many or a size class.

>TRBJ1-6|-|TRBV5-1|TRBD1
TGCGCCAGCAGCTCTAATACAGGGGACAATTCACCCCTCCACTTT
CASSSNTGDNSPLHF
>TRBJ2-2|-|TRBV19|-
TGTGCCAGTAGTATATTACTAGGAACTCACACCGGGGAGCTGTTTTTT
CASSILLGTHTGELFF
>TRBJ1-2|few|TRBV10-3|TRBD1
TGTGCCATCAGTGAGGTGGCAGGGGGCAGGTCTTCGGCTAACTATGGCTACACCTTC
CAISEVAGGRSSANYGYTF
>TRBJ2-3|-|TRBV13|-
TGTGCCAGCAGCTCCGGGACACCGACAAGCACAGATACGCAGTATTTT
CASSSGTPTSTDTQYF
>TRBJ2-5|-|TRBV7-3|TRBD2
TGTGCCAGCCAGGCGGGAGGATCCGAGACCCAGTACTTC
CASQAGGSETQYF
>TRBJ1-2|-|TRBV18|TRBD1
TGTGCCAGCTCACGGGCACAGGGGGCCGACTATGGCTACACCTTC
CASSRAQGADYGYTF
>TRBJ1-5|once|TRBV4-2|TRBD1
TGTGCCAGCAGCCCGGGACAGGCCAATCAGCCCCAGCATTTT
CASSPGQANQPQHF
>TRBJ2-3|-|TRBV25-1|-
TGTGCCAGCAGTGAATCCCCCAGGGAAGCGCAGTATTTT
CASSESPREAQYF
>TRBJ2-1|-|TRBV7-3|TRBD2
TGTGCCAGCAGCCTCGGCGGGGGGGCCAGTAATGAGCAGTTCTTC
CASSLGGGASNEQFF
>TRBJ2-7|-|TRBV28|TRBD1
TGTGCCAGCAGTTGGGGAGACAGGGATTACGAGCAGTACTTC
CASSWGDRDYEQYF
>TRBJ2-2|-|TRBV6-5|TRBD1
TGTGCCAGCGGACAGGTCGCCGGGGAGCTGTTTTTT
CASGQVAGELFF
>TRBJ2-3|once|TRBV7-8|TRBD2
TGTGCCAGCAGCTTCGCGGGAGTCCCTAGCACAGATACGCAGTATTTT
CASSFAGVPSTDTQYF
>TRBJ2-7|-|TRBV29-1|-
TGCAGCGTTGAAGCACGACCGGGGGGCGCCGGGAGCGAGCAGTACTTC
CSVEARPGGAGSEQYF
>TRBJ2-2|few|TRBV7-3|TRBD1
TGTGCCAGCAGTCGTCAGGGGGACGGGGAGCTGTTTTTT
CASSRQGDGELFF
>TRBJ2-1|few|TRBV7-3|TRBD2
TGTGCCAGCAGCCCTCAAGGGGTCGGACTAGCGGGAATTGGGGAGCAGTTCTTC
CASSPQGVGLAGIGEQFF
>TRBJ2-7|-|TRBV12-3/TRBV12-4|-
TGTGCCAGCAGCAGGGGTCACTCCTACGAGCAGTACTTC
CASSRGHSYEQYF
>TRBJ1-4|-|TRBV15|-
TGTGCCACCAGCACGGGGTCTCGTGAAAAACTGTTTTTT
CATSTGSREKLFF
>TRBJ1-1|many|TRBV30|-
TGTGCCTGGAGCCTCCTAGGATACACTGAAGCTTTCTTT
CAWSLLGYTEAFF
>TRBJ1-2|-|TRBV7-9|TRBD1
TGTGCCAGCAGCCCGGACAGGGGAAACTATGGCTACACCTTC
CASSPDRGNYGYTF
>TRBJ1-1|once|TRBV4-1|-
TGCGCCAGCAGCCAAGATATCCGGAACACTGAAGCTTTCTTT
CASSQDIRNTEAFF
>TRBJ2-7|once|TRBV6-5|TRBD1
TGTGCCAGCTCCTCCAGGGGGACCCCCTACGAGCAGTACTTC
CASSSRGTPYEQYF
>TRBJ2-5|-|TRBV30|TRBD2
TGTGCCTGGGGCGGGACTAGCAGAGAAGAGACCCAGTACTTC
CAWGGTSREETQYF
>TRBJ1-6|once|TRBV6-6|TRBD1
TGTGCCAGCAGGCGAGAAGGGACAGGGGTCCAGGGTTCACCCCTCCACTTT
CASRREGTGVQGSPLHF
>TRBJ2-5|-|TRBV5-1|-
TGCGCCAGCGGCGATGGCGGTGGGGGGTTCGAAGAGACCCAGTACTTC
CASGDGGGGFEETQYF
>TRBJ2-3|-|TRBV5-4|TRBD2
TGTGCCAGCAGCTCCGTAGCGGGAGTGGCAGATACGCAGTATTTT
CASSSVAGVADTQYF
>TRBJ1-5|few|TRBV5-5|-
TGTGCCAGCAGCTTCGAGGGGGGGAATCAGCCCCAGCATTTT
CASSFEGGNQPQHF
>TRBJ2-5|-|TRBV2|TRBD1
TGTGCCAGCAGTGTAGACAGGGGGCCAGAGACCCAGTACTTC
CASSVDRGPETQYF
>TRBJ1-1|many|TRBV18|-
TGTGCCAGCTCACTCTTTTCGGGGAGACACACTGAAGCTTTCTTT
CASSLFSGRHTEAFF